The subject of this entry is one TCR beta chain. The sample is drawn from a study of shared clonotypes between healthy human individuals. Assay execution took place at the deep level. Clones were read by immunoSEQ multiplex PCR, and TCRdb kept only the in-frame ones, dropping some. The sample has about 610,000 clones; 97% are singletons. Germline CDR1 is SGDLS and CDR2 is YYNGEE. V was pared by 0 bases and J by 0 bases, with 6 bases of the junction left unmatched. This CDR3 spans 18 amino acids. The chain is built from TRBV9 and TRBJ2-3; 11 bases are shared with TRBD2. The sample taken for sequencing was naive CD4+ T cells sorted from blood. Subset given: CD45RA+ positively selected. The sequence derives from a woman aged 25 to 45 in good health. CDR3 DNA: TGTGCCAGCAGCGTAGCCCTAAGGACTAGCGGGAGCACAGATACGCAGTATTTT. Translated, it gives CASSVALRTSGSTDTQYF.